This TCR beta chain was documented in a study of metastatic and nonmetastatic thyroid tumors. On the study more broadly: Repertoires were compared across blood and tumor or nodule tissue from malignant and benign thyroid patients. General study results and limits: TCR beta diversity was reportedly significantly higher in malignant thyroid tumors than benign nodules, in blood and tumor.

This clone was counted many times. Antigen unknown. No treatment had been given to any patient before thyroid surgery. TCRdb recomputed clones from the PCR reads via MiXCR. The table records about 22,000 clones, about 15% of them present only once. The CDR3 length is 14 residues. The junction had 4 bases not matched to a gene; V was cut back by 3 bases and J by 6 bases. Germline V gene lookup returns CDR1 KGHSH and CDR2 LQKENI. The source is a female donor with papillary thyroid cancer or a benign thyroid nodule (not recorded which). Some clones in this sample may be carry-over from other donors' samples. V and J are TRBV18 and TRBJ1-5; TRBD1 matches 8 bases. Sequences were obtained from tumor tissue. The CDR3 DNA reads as TGTGCCAGCTCACCTTCACAGGGGGTTCAGCCCCAGCATTTT. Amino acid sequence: CASSPSQGVQPQHF.